This TCR beta chain emerged from a study of PD-1 blockade in classical Hodgkin lymphoma. Study-wide results and caveats: Baseline diversity was lower in partial responders and progressors than complete responders. Repertoires differed for reasons still undefined, possibly disease activity or prior therapy. By C4D1, CD4+ diversity increased significantly, especially in complete responders. Baseline TCR diversity was reportedly lower in newly diagnosed patients than in healthy donors. It was reported as lower still in relapsed/refractory patients.

Each patient relapsed following autologous stem cell transplantation, and prior brentuximab vedotin exposure differed. This clone was recorded only once. Its antigen is currently unknown. CDR1 is SGHNT and CDR2 is YENEEA in the germline V gene. The CDR3 extends over 14 amino acids. Unmatched junction bases numbered 2, after V lost 1 base and J lost 3 bases. Repertoires were generated with immunoSEQ multiplex PCR, while TCRdb's copy carries only in-frame clones and drops some. The sample has over 35,000 clones; around 82% are singletons. Source: peripheral blood mononuclear cells (PBMCs), taken before the second cycle of nivolumab. This receptor was obtained from a human donor with classical Hodgkin lymphoma. The rearrangement links TRBV11-3 to TRBJ1-2; 7 bases are shared with TRBD1. The CDR3 is CASSLATGHYGYTF. In DNA form, the CDR3 reads TGTGCCAGCAGCTTAGCGACAGGGCACTATGGCTACACCTTC.